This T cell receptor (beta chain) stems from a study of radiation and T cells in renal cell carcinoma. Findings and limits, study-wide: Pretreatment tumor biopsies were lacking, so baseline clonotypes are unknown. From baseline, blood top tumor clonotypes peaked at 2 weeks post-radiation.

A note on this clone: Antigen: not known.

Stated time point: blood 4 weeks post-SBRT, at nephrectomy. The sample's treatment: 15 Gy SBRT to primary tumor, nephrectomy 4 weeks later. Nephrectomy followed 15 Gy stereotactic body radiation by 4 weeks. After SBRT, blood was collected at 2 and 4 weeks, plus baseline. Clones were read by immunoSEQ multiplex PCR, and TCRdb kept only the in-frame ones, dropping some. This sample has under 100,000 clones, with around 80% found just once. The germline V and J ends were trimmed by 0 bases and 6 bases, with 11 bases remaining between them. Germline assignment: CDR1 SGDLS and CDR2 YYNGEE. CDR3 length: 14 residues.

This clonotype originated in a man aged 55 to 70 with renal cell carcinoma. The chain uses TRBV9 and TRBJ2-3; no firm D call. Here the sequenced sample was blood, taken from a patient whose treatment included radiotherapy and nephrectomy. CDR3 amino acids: CASSVALTEDTQYF. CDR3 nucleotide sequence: TGTGCCAGCAGCGTAGCTCTAACTGAGGATACGCAGTATTTT.